Listed here are 9 T cell receptor beta chains from one sample, sequenced in a study of T cells in Graves' hyperthyroidism and ophthalmopathy. Regions amplified from RNA transcripts were the TCR beta CDR3 regions. Primed by the HTBI set, a first-round RT-PCR was run on the TCR CDR3. MiXCR was run by TCRdb on the multiplex PCR reads, yielding one entry per CDR3 protein. The repertoire consists of about 510,000 distinct CDR3 sequences, with about 45% occurring once and the leading ten covering around 44%. Sequenced input: peripheral blood or thyroid tissue (not recorded which). The receptors originated from an adult woman with Graves' disease, either hyperthyroidism or ophthalmopathy (not recorded which).

The chain is built from TRBV20-1 and TRBJ2-1; unclear D gene. Germline CDR1 reads DFQATT; CDR2 reads SNEGSKA (reference sequence). Trimming removed 5 bases from V and 15 bases from J, with 11 bases in between. This CDR3 spans 9 amino acids. CDR3 sequence (DNA): TGCAGTGCTCAGGACGTTCTGTTCTTC. It is translated as CSAQDVLFF.

With regard to this clonotype: The junction departs from germline at one end; a sequencing error may be responsible. V gene TRBV10-3 combines with J gene TRBJ2-1, with TRBD2 matching 7 bases. CDR1 ENHRY and CDR2 SYGVKD come from the germline V gene. CDR3 size: 13 residues. The CDR3 sequence: CAISEQAARLAVF. The CDR3 bases are TGTGCCATCAGTGAACAGGCTGCGAGACTAGCTGTCTTC.

This clonotype was picked up a small number of times. The genes are TRBV6-6 and TRBJ1-1, with D perhaps matching TRBD1 (6 bases). This CDR3 is 17 amino acids long. Germline V gives CDR1 MNHNY, CDR2 SVGAGI (reference sequence). V lost 7 bases, J lost 2 bases, and 23 bases lay in between. The CDR3 DNA is TGTGCCAGCATCCACGGGGGGGCCCCTACCACCAACACTGAAGCTTTCTTT. As protein: CASIHGGAPTTNTEAFF.

This clonotype was seen only once. The V gene is TRBV15, the J gene TRBJ2-7, with D hard to call. The germline V gene has CDR1 LNHNV and CDR2 YYDKDF (reference sequence). Trimming shortened V by 5 bases and J by 2 bases, and 16 bases separated the two germline ends. The CDR3 extends over 15 amino acids. The DNA for the CDR3 is TGTGCCACCAGCCGCGACCGGGTCTCTACCTACGAGCAGTACTTC. This encodes CATSRDRVSTYEQYF.

This clonotype was seen only a few times. The chain combines TRBV30 with TRBJ2-5; 10 bases agree with TRBD2. The CDR3 is 12 residues long. The junction had 5 bases not matched to a gene; V was cut back by 4 bases and J by 9 bases. The germline V gene has CDR1 GTSNPN and CDR2 SVGIG (reference sequence). CDR3 sequence reads: CAWTSGSRAQYF. CDR3 sequence (DNA): TGTGCCTGGACTAGCGGGAGTAGGGCCCAGTACTTC.

The V call is TRBV20-1, the J call TRBJ1-1; a possible D gene is TRBD1 (5 bases). V was clipped by 3 bases and J by 2 bases, with 7 bases between them. Germline CDR1 DFQATT, CDR2 SNEGSKA (reference sequence). There are 12 residues in the CDR3. CDR3 region: CSASQGNTEAFF. The CDR3 nucleotides are TGCAGTGCTAGTCAGGGTAACACTGAAGCTTTCTTT.

This clonotype was counted ten times or more. A junction boundary mismatches the germline segment, possibly from a read error. CDR3 nucleotides: TGTGCCACCAGCCGAGACAGGGGCAATCAGCCCCAGCATTTT. Amino acid sequence: CATSRDRGNQPQHF. The V call is TRBV15, the J call TRBJ1-5, with TRBD1 matching over 7 bases. The germline gives CDR1 LNHNV, CDR2 YYDKDF (reference sequence). CDR3 length: 14 amino acids.

The V and J genes are TRBV7-8 and TRBJ1-2; D is perhaps TRBD1 (5 bases). With 3 bases removed from V and 7 bases from J, the gap between germline ends came to 15 bases. The CDR3 has 14 residues. Germline assignment: CDR1 SGHVS and CDR2 FQNEAQ. The CDR3 is CASSFPPGISGYTF. The CDR3 DNA sequence: TGTGCCAGCAGCTTTCCGCCAGGGATTTCTGGCTACACCTTC.

The chain carries TRBV19 and TRBJ1-5; tentative D call: TRBD1 (5 bases). The CDR3 is 16 residues long. The V gene lost 4 bases and the J gene lost 5 bases, with 18 bases spanning the gap. In germline, CDR1 is LNHDA, CDR2 SQIVND (reference sequence). The DNA for the CDR3 is TGTGCCAGTAGTACCCTCGGGACCCCGGGAGATCAGCCCCAGCATTTT. Amino acid sequence: CASSTLGTPGDQPQHF. Supplemented by reference TRBV19 and TRBJ1-5, the full variable domain reads DGGITQSPKYLFRKEGQNVTLSCEQNLNHDAMYWYRQDPGQGLRLIYYSQIVNDFQKGDIAEGYSVSREKKESFPLTVTSAQKNPTAFYLCASSTLGTPGDQPQHFGDGTRLSIL.